This TCR beta chain was identified during a study of blood T cell repertoires in COVID-19. Across the study: Acute and convalescent COVID-19 specimens originated in the United States, Italy and Spain. PBMCs, B-cell-depleted T cells, or T cells were the source of the cDNA or gDNA that made up the material.

Per the original methods: From reference gene primer amplification, estimates of nucleated cell counts were derived. The repertoire was sequenced with immunoSEQ multiplex PCR; TCRdb's copy has only in-frame clones and lacks some. That table supplies the V and J calls and clone size; D and trimming were determined from the DNA. The sample holds 70,000 to 85,000 clones, roughly four fifths seen once. Germline CDR1 is SQVTM and CDR2 is ANQGSEA. The CDR3 runs 13 residues. The V gene lost 8 bases and the J gene lost 2 bases, with 13 bases spanning the gap. V and J are TRBV29-1 and TRBJ1-3; possible D gene TRBD1, 6 bases. This clonotype was obtained from a human donor in a cohort sampled during active COVID-19. Sequenced sample: peripheral blood. Here the CDR3 DNA reads TGCAGCCCCTGGACAGTACCTGGAAACACCATATATTTT. Translated: CSPWTVPGNTIYF.